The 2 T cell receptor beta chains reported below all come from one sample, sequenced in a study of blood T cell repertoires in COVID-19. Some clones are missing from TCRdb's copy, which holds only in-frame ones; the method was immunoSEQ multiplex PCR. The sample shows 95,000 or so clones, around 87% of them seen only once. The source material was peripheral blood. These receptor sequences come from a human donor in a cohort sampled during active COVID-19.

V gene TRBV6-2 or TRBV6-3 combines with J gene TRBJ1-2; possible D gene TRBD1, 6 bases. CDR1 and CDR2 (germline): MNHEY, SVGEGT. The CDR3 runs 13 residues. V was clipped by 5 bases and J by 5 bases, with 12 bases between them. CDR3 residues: CASSTSGQYGYTF. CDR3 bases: TGTGCCAGCAGTACCTCCGGACAGTATGGCTACACCTTC.

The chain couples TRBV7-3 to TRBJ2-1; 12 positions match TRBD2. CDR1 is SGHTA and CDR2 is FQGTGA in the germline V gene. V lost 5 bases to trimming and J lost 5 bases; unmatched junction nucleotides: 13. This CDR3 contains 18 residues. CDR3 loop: CASSPHRRGLAGNNEQFF. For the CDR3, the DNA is TGTGCCAGCAGCCCCCACCGTCGTGGACTAGCGGGAAACAATGAGCAGTTCTTC.